Listed below are T cell receptor beta chains from one sample, sequenced in a study of T cell responses to AZD1222 COVID-19 vaccine. Libraries were prepared by immunoSEQ multiplex PCR; TCRdb keeps only in-frame clonotypes and omits some of them. The sample carries about 86,000 clones, 90% recorded once. The sequencing here drew on peripheral blood, taken on day 0 of AZD1222 vaccination. These receptors were taken from an adult in good health. The CDR3 runs from the conserved cysteine through the conserved F or W. Each record gives: J gene, D gene, clone size, V gene, CDR3 protein, CDR3 DNA. The D gene is left open where the match is weak. Size values are once, few and many counts, or a class for expanded clones, and some rows have none.

j_gene: TRBJ2-7
d_gene: TRBD1
abundance: NA
v_gene: TRBV11-2
CDR3aa: CASSPPGQGTYEQYF
CDR3nt: TGTGCCAGCAGCCCACCGGGACAGGGTACGTACGAGCAGTACTTC

j_gene: TRBJ2-3
d_gene: TRBD2
abundance: NA
v_gene: TRBV27
CDR3aa: CASSLFTGGADTQYF
CDR3nt: TGTGCCAGCAGTTTATTTACGGGGGGTGCAGATACGCAGTATTTT

j_gene: TRBJ1-1
d_gene: NA
abundance: NA
v_gene: TRBV18
CDR3aa: CASSAEGQRNTEAFF
CDR3nt: TGTGCCAGCTCAGCTGAAGGGCAGCGGAACACTGAAGCTTTCTTT

j_gene: TRBJ2-1
d_gene: NA
abundance: NA
v_gene: TRBV25-1
CDR3aa: CASSDSSTDQLYNEQFF
CDR3nt: TGTGCCAGCAGTGATTCCTCGACAGACCAACTCTACAATGAGCAGTTCTTC

j_gene: TRBJ1-4
d_gene: NA
abundance: NA
v_gene: TRBV7-9
CDR3aa: CASSLAGRYNEKLFF
CDR3nt: TGTGCCAGCAGCTTAGCGGGCAGATATAATGAAAAACTGTTTTTT

j_gene: TRBJ2-2
d_gene: NA
abundance: once
v_gene: TRBV9
CDR3aa: CASSAGARDTGELFF
CDR3nt: TGTGCCAGCAGCGCAGGGGCGCGGGACACCGGGGAGCTGTTTTTT

j_gene: TRBJ2-7
d_gene: TRBD1
abundance: NA
v_gene: TRBV5-1
CDR3aa: CASSLTGGGGEQYF
CDR3nt: TGCGCCAGCAGCCTGACAGGGGGCGGAGGCGAGCAGTACTTC

j_gene: TRBJ1-6
d_gene: TRBD1
abundance: NA
v_gene: TRBV5-4
CDR3aa: CASSWTGGFSPLHF
CDR3nt: TGTGCCAGCAGTTGGACAGGGGGATTTTCACCCCTCCACTTT

j_gene: TRBJ1-1
d_gene: NA
abundance: NA
v_gene: TRBV11-3
CDR3aa: CASSAQGGTEAFF
CDR3nt: TGTGCCAGCAGCGCACAGGGTGGGACTGAAGCTTTCTTT

j_gene: TRBJ1-1
d_gene: TRBD1
abundance: once
v_gene: TRBV6-5
CDR3aa: CASRDGTGFTEAFF
CDR3nt: TGTGCCAGCAGAGACGGGACAGGGTTCACTGAAGCTTTCTTT

j_gene: TRBJ1-2
d_gene: TRBD1
abundance: few
v_gene: TRBV3-1/TRBV3-2
CDR3aa: CASGDRGLGYTF
CDR3nt: TGTGCCAGCGGGGACAGGGGGCTTGGCTACACCTTC

j_gene: TRBJ2-3
d_gene: TRBD1
abundance: NA
v_gene: TRBV19
CDR3aa: CASTSDRGDTDTQYF
CDR3nt: TGTGCCAGTACCTCTGACAGGGGAGACACAGATACGCAGTATTTT

j_gene: TRBJ1-3
d_gene: NA
abundance: NA
v_gene: TRBV18
CDR3aa: CASSPPSVSGNTIYF
CDR3nt: TGTGCCAGCTCACCACCGTCAGTCTCTGGAAACACCATATATTTT

j_gene: TRBJ2-7
d_gene: TRBD1
abundance: NA
v_gene: TRBV19
CDR3aa: CASSPGSGRGRPYEQYF
CDR3nt: TGTGCCAGTAGCCCGGGTTCCGGCAGGGGGCGACCCTACGAGCAGTACTTC

j_gene: TRBJ1-4
d_gene: TRBD1
abundance: NA
v_gene: TRBV2
CDR3aa: CASSARGFREKLFF
CDR3nt: TGTGCCAGCAGCGCCAGGGGGTTTCGAGAAAAACTGTTTTTT

j_gene: TRBJ2-7
d_gene: NA
abundance: NA
v_gene: TRBV28
CDR3aa: CATTLAIPSYEQYF
CDR3nt: TGTGCCACCACCCTAGCGATTCCTTCCTACGAGCAGTACTTC

j_gene: TRBJ2-7
d_gene: TRBD1
abundance: NA
v_gene: TRBV7-9
CDR3aa: CASSARQGARGEQYF
CDR3nt: TGTGCCAGCAGCGCCCGACAGGGGGCAAGAGGAGAGCAGTACTTC

j_gene: TRBJ2-5
d_gene: TRBD2
abundance: NA
v_gene: TRBV29-1
CDR3aa: CSVSSGLTFQETQYF
CDR3nt: TGCAGCGTTAGTTCGGGACTAACGTTCCAAGAGACCCAGTACTTC

j_gene: TRBJ2-7
d_gene: NA
abundance: NA
v_gene: TRBV6-1
CDR3aa: CASSETGTVYEQYF
CDR3nt: TGTGCCAGCAGTGAAACAGGGACGGTCTACGAGCAGTACTTC

j_gene: TRBJ2-3
d_gene: NA
abundance: NA
v_gene: TRBV19
CDR3aa: CASSDSGAMSTDTQYF
CDR3nt: TGTGCCAGTAGTGACTCCGGAGCGATGAGCACAGATACGCAGTATTTT

j_gene: TRBJ2-1
d_gene: NA
abundance: NA
v_gene: TRBV4-1
CDR3aa: CASSQDFRGSYNEQFF
CDR3nt: TGCGCCAGCAGCCAAGATTTTCGGGGGTCGTACAATGAGCAGTTCTTC

j_gene: TRBJ2-1
d_gene: NA
abundance: NA
v_gene: TRBV5-5
CDR3aa: CASSAEVKYNEQFF
CDR3nt: TGTGCCAGCAGCGCAGAAGTGAAGTACAATGAGCAGTTCTTC

j_gene: TRBJ2-7
d_gene: NA
abundance: NA
v_gene: TRBV5-3
CDR3aa: CARSGWISYEQYF
CDR3nt: TGTGCCAGAAGCGGATGGATTTCCTACGAGCAGTACTTC

j_gene: TRBJ1-2
d_gene: NA
abundance: NA
v_gene: TRBV9
CDR3aa: CASSVGTDGYTF
CDR3nt: TGTGCCAGCAGCGTAGGGACGGATGGCTACACCTTC

j_gene: TRBJ1-2
d_gene: NA
abundance: NA
v_gene: TRBV6-5
CDR3aa: CASSQLGGSYTF
CDR3nt: TGTGCCAGCAGCCAATTGGGGGGGAGCTACACCTTC

j_gene: TRBJ2-1
d_gene: NA
abundance: NA
v_gene: TRBV19
CDR3aa: CASSIGPLVGEQFF
CDR3nt: TGTGCCAGTAGTATAGGTCCCCTAGTGGGTGAGCAGTTCTTC

j_gene: TRBJ1-2
d_gene: TRBD1
abundance: NA
v_gene: TRBV9
CDR3aa: CASSVGVTGVSNSYGYTF
CDR3nt: TGTGCCAGCAGCGTAGGAGTGACAGGGGTTTCGAATTCGTATGGCTACACCTTC

j_gene: TRBJ2-1
d_gene: NA
abundance: once
v_gene: TRBV19
CDR3aa: CASTGQGIKEQFF
CDR3nt: TGTGCCAGTACCGGGCAGGGCATTAAGGAGCAGTTCTTC

j_gene: TRBJ2-7
d_gene: TRBD1
abundance: NA
v_gene: TRBV11-2
CDR3aa: CASSLARGAGGAFSYEQYF
CDR3nt: TGTGCCAGCAGCTTAGCTAGGGGGGCAGGGGGCGCTTTTTCCTACGAGCAGTACTTC

j_gene: TRBJ1-1
d_gene: NA
abundance: NA
v_gene: TRBV5-4
CDR3aa: CASSGNTEAFF
CDR3nt: TGTGCCAGCAGTGGGAACACTGAAGCTTTCTTT

j_gene: TRBJ1-1
d_gene: NA
abundance: NA
v_gene: TRBV6-5
CDR3aa: CASSPQGRTEAFF
CDR3nt: TGTGCCAGCAGCCCACAGGGACGCACTGAAGCTTTCTTT

j_gene: TRBJ2-7
d_gene: TRBD2
abundance: NA
v_gene: TRBV3-1/TRBV3-2
CDR3aa: CASSQGNSGRYEQYF
CDR3nt: TGTGCCAGCAGCCAAGGTAATAGCGGGCGCTACGAGCAGTACTTC